Below, 23 T cell receptor beta chains from the same sample are listed, as sequenced in a study of lymphopenia after photon versus proton radiotherapy. Clones were read by immunoSEQ multiplex PCR, and TCRdb kept only the in-frame ones, dropping some. The table lists around 4,500 clones, about 67% of them singletons, with approximately 46% in the top ten. The source was peripheral blood, collected from a patient treated with proton-based radiotherapy. The source is a man older than 75 with esophageal cancer.

This chain joins TRBV7-3 and TRBJ2-1; D remains ambiguous. This CDR3 has 14 residues. The germline CDR1 and CDR2 sequences are SGHTA and FQGTGA. V was shortened by 3 bases and J by 4 bases, with 10 bases between the two germline ends. This CDR3 reads CASSFDGRYNEQFF. Here the CDR3 DNA reads TGTGCCAGCAGCTTCGACGGACGTTACAATGAGCAGTTCTTC.

CDR3 protein: CASSQDHLGAVYEQYF. CDR3 DNA: TGCGCCAGCAGCCAGGACCATTTGGGGGCGGTCTACGAGCAGTACTTC. This chain joins TRBV4-3 and TRBJ2-7, with D perhaps TRBD1 (6 bases). CDR1 and CDR2 from the germline V gene are LGHNA and YSLEER. The CDR3 consists of 16 residues. The ends were cut back, 3 bases at V and 3 bases at J, with 18 bases in the middle.

The V call is TRBV7-6, the J call TRBJ1-6, with 7 bases matching TRBD1. Germline V gene data show CDR1 as SGHVS and CDR2 as FNYEAQ. Germline trimming cut 1 base from V and 8 bases from J; bases unmatched to any gene: 2. The CDR3 contains 14 residues. Here the CDR3 DNA reads TGTGCCAGCAGCTTAGTAGACAGGGATTCACCCCTCCACTTT. Amino acid sequence: CASSLVDRDSPLHF.

In its sample, this clone was seen a few times. The chain uses TRBV11-3 and TRBJ2-7; D could derive from TRBD1 or TRBD2 (5 bases each). This CDR3 region has 16 residues. V was trimmed by 2 bases and J by 2 bases, leaving 16 bases between them. The germline V gene has CDR1 SGHNT and CDR2 YENEEA. This CDR3 is CASSLTGPPRAYEQYF. The CDR3, as DNA: TGTGCCAGCAGCTTAACGGGACCCCCTCGAGCCTACGAGCAGTACTTC.

The genes are TRBV6-6 and TRBJ1-2; D is perhaps TRBD1 (6 bases). Deletions cut 4 bases from V and 7 bases from J, with 10 bases between. The germline CDR1 and CDR2 sequences are MNHNY and SVGAGI (reference sequence). This CDR3 is built from 12 residues. The CDR3 DNA reads as TGTGCCAGCAGTTTCACAGGGAGTGGCTACACCTTC. It yields the protein CASSFTGSGYTF.

The rearrangement links TRBV10-1 to TRBJ2-3; 11 bases are a match to TRBD2. Germline lookup yields CDR1 WNHNN and CDR2 SYGVQD (reference sequence). J was trimmed by 6 bases and V by 0 bases; bases with no gene match: 5. The CDR3 runs to 16 residues. The CDR3 region has the DNA TGCGCCAGCAGTGAGTCTAGCGGGGGGGCTCAGGATACGCAGTATTTT. This sequence encodes CASSESSGGAQDTQYF.

This rearrangement joins TRBV11-2 to TRBJ1-6, with 8 nucleotides matching TRBD1. The V segment lost 6 bases and the J segment 0 bases; nucleotides outside the gene matches: 4. Germline lookup yields CDR1 SGHAT and CDR2 FQNNGV. The CDR3 covers 16 residues. This CDR3 reads CASSSGGGSYNSPLHF. The CDR3 nucleotides read TGTGCCAGCAGTTCAGGGGGCGGCTCCTATAATTCACCCCTCCACTTT.

This chain links TRBV5-4 with TRBJ2-1; 8 bases fit TRBD1. The junction had 10 bases not matched to a gene; V was cut back by 4 bases and J by 7 bases. The CDR3 is made up of 15 amino acids. The germline V gene encodes CDR1 SGHNT and CDR2 YYREEE (reference sequence). The CDR3 region is CASSPGGQGTNEQFF. DNA for the CDR3: TGTGCCAGCAGCCCGGGCGGACAGGGTACGAATGAGCAGTTCTTC.

Regarding this clone: At the DNA level, this CDR3 is encoded by other sequences in the same sample as well. The rearrangement joins TRBV29-1 to TRBJ2-3; 13 bases map to TRBD2. The germline CDR1 and CDR2 sequences are SQVTM and ANQGSEA. The CDR3 sequence is 17 residues long. The junction had 18 bases not matched to a gene; V was cut back by 1 base and J by 14 bases. CDR3 amino acids: CSVEARRLAGGSLVPYF. Written as DNA, the CDR3 is TGCAGCGTTGAAGCCCGCCGACTAGCGGGAGGCTCCCTTGTTCCGTATTTT.

This clone was detected only once. The chain recombines TRBV10-3 with TRBJ1-1; 7 positions agree with TRBD1. V trimming: 3 bases; J trimming: 1 base; junction bases outside the gene matches: 2. This CDR3 spans 14 amino acids. Germline V gives CDR1 ENHRY, CDR2 SYGVKD. CDR3 sequence reads: CAISDQGGNTEAFF. The CDR3 region has the DNA TGTGCCATCAGTGATCAGGGGGGGAACACTGAAGCTTTCTTT.

The chain carries TRBV6-5 and TRBJ2-1; no firm D call. Looked up from germline, CDR1 is MNHEY and CDR2 is SVGAGI. The CDR3 spans 13 residues. V dropped 2 bases and J dropped 3 bases, with 5 bases sitting between them. The CDR3 bases are TGTGCCAGCAGTTACGCCATCTACAATGAGCAGTTCTTC. It specifies CASSYAIYNEQFF.

The gene calls are TRBV19 and TRBJ2-3, with 8 bases that match TRBD2. Trimming cost V 4 bases and J 1 base; bases outside gene matches: 4. The V gene's germline CDR1 is LNHDA and CDR2 SQIVND (reference sequence). CDR3 size: 15 residues. Here the CDR3 DNA reads TGTGCCAGTAGTAATCGGGGGGGCGGCACAGATACGCAGTATTTT. Its translation: CASSNRGGGTDTQYF.

For the CDR3, the DNA is TGTGCCAGCAGTGGCCTCAGGGGATATGGCTACACCTTC. It codes for CASSGLRGYGYTF. The V and J genes are TRBV6-5 and TRBJ1-2; a weak D match, TRBD1 (6 bases). The germline gives CDR1 MNHEY, CDR2 SVGAGI. Trimming left V 5 bases short and J 5 bases short, with 12 bases between. This CDR3 region has 13 residues.

The V and J genes are TRBV27 and TRBJ2-4; unclear D gene. The CDR3 runs to 15 residues. Deletions cut 4 bases from V and 0 bases from J, with 10 bases between. CDR1 is MNHEY, CDR2 SMNVEV, per germline (reference sequence). The CDR3 region is CASSSGEVAKNIQYF. DNA for the CDR3: TGTGCCAGCAGTTCCGGAGAGGTAGCCAAAAACATTCAGTACTTC.

This chain joins TRBV10-1 and TRBJ2-3; D is possibly TRBD2 (6 bases). CDR1 is WNHNN and CDR2 is SYGVQD in the germline V gene (reference sequence). This CDR3 contains 14 residues. Between the trimmed V and J ends, which lost 2 bases and 6 bases, there was a span of 12 bases. For the CDR3, the DNA is TGCGCCAGCAGTGAGCCACCCGCGGGGGATACGCAGTATTTT. It encodes CASSEPPAGDTQYF.

DNA for the CDR3: TGTGCCAGCTGGAGGACGGCTTCCTACGAGCAGTACTTC. This codes for CASWRTASYEQYF. The chain links TRBV6-6 to TRBJ2-7; D possibly corresponds to TRBD2 (5 bases). V shed 8 bases and J shed 1 base, with 12 bases lying between them. The CDR3 is made up of 13 amino acids. Germline lookup yields CDR1 MNHNY and CDR2 SVGAGI (reference sequence).

V and J are TRBV9 and TRBJ2-2; TRBD2 aligns across 7 bases. Trimming removed 3 bases from V and 5 bases from J; junction bases left unmatched: 4. This CDR3 region has 14 residues. Germline V gene data show CDR1 as SGDLS and CDR2 as YYNGEE. The CDR3 DNA reads TGTGCCAGCAGCGGGCCGGGACTAACCGGGGAGCTGTTTTTT. It yields the protein CASSGPGLTGELFF. The full variable domain, rest sourced from reference TRBV9 and TRBJ2-2, is DSGVTQTPKHLITATGQRVTLRCSPRSGDLSVYWYQQSLDQGLQFLIQYYNGEERAKGNILERFSAQQFPDLHSELNLSSLELGDSALYFCASSGPGLTGELFFGEGSRLTVL.

The chain joins TRBV28 to TRBJ2-1, with a tentative D call TRBD2 (6 bases). Germline values: CDR1 MDHEN, CDR2 SYDVKM. The CDR3 length is 15 residues. V was shortened by 6 bases and J by 8 bases, with 20 bases between the two germline ends. The CDR3 DNA is TGTGCCAGCAGAAGGCCGGGACGTACGGGGGATGAGCAGTTCTTC. Its protein product is CASRRPGRTGDEQFF.

The V and J genes are TRBV30 and TRBJ2-4; possibly TRBD1 for D (6 bases). The germline CDR1 and CDR2 sequences are GTSNPN and SVGIG (reference sequence). The CDR3 covers 13 residues. Between the trimmed V and J ends, which lost 8 bases and 2 bases, there was a span of 13 bases. The CDR3 sequence is CAGGGQTKNIQYF. CDR3 in DNA: TGTGCCGGCGGCGGACAGACCAAAAACATTCAGTACTTC.

The rearrangement uses TRBV6-1 and TRBJ1-5, with D possibly TRBD1 on 6 matching bases. V dropped 6 bases and J dropped 3 bases, with 15 bases sitting between them. Germline CDR1 and CDR2: MNHNS and SASEGT. The CDR3 runs to 15 residues. The CDR3 is CASSGRGGVNQPQHF. CDR3 sequence (DNA): TGTGCCAGCAGCGGAAGAGGGGGAGTCAATCAGCCCCAGCATTTT.

V and J are TRBV11-3 and TRBJ2-6; 9 nucleotides match TRBD1. There are 16 residues in the CDR3. V lost 6 bases to trimming and J lost 4 bases; unmatched junction nucleotides: 7. From germline, CDR1 is SGHNT and CDR2 YENEEA. CDR3 region: CASSHGQGTGANVLTF. The CDR3, as DNA: TGTGCCAGCAGTCATGGACAGGGGACAGGGGCCAACGTCCTGACTTTC.

V gene TRBV11-3 combines with J gene TRBJ1-2; no firm D call. The CDR3 consists of 13 residues. From germline, CDR1 is SGHNT and CDR2 YENEEA. The V and J ends lost 4 bases and 8 bases respectively, with 14 bases between them. CDR3 nucleotides: TGTGCCAGCAGCTACCAGGAGGGTGGAGGCTACACCTTC. Its translation: CASSYQEGGGYTF.

The J gene is TRBJ1-3, the V gene TRBV7-9; 7 bases line up with TRBD1. This CDR3 spans 17 amino acids. With 5 bases clipped from V and 3 bases from J, the junction kept 13 bases outside the gene matches. Germline V lookup: CDR1 SEHNR, CDR2 FQNEAQ (reference sequence). The CDR3 DNA reads TGTGCCAGCAGCATGAGAATAACAGGGGAAGGTGGAAACACCATATATTTT. Protein product: CASSMRITGEGGNTIYF.